This TCR beta chain was sequenced for a study of blood T cells in healthy people across ages. Study in general: T cells yielded about one barcoded beta molecule per two cells through template switching.

The total RNA that was extracted per sample amounted to at least 5.5 micrograms. CDR1 and CDR2 (germline): MDHEN, SYDVKM. V was pared by 5 bases and J by 3 bases, with 6 bases of the junction left unmatched. The CDR3 runs to 14 residues. It was with a sample-barcoded 5' primer and a J-beta primer mix that a second PCR of roughly 6 to 11 cycles was run. TCRdb re-called the 5' RACE reads through MiXCR, storing one row per CDR3 protein. The top ten clones hold around 15% of a sample with approximately 940,000 distinct CDR3 sequences, around 48% of them seen once. This TCR was recovered from a man younger than 40 in good health. Sequencing was done on a sample of blood. This sequence joins TRBV28 and TRBJ2-7; 8 bases fit TRBD1. The CDR3 sequence: CASSTSTGGYEQYF. The DNA for the CDR3 is TGTGCCAGCAGTACGTCCACAGGGGGCTACGAGCAGTACTTC.